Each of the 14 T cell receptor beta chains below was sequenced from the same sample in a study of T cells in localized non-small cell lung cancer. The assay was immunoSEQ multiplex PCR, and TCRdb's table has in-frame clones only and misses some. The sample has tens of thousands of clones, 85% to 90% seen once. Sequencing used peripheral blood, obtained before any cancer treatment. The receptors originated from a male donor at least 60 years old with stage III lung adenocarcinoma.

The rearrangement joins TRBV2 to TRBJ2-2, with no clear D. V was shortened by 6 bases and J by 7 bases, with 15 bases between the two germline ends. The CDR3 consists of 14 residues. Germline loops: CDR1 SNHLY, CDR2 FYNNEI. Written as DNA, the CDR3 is TGTGCCAGCAGCACAAAGGCATATGGCGGGGAGCTGTTTTTT. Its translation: CASSTKAYGGELFF.

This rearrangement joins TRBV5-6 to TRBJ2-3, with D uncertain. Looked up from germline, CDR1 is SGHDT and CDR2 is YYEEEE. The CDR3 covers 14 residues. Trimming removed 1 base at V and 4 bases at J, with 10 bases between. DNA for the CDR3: TGTGCCAGCAGCTTGATCACGGGTGCAGATACGCAGTATTTT. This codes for CASSLITGADTQYF.

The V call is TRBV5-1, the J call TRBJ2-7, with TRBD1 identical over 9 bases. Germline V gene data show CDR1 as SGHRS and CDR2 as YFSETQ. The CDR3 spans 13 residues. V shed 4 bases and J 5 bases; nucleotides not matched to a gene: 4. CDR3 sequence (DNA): TGCGCCAGCAGCCTGGGACAGGGTAACGAGCAGTACTTC. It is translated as CASSLGQGNEQYF.

Written as DNA, the CDR3 is TGTGCCAGCAGTTACTGGGCAGGGACCTACAATGAGCAGTTCTTC. It yields the protein CASSYWAGTYNEQFF. The V gene is TRBV6-5, the J gene TRBJ2-1, with D perhaps TRBD1 (5 bases). This CDR3 region has 15 residues. The ends were cut back, 1 base at V and 2 bases at J, with 9 bases in the middle. The germline V gene has CDR1 MNHEY and CDR2 SVGAGI.

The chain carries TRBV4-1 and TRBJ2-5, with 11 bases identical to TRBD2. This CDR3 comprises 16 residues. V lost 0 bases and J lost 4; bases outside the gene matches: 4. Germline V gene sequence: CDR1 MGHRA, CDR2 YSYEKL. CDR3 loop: CASSQDFSGGVETQYF. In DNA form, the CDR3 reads TGCGCCAGCAGCCAAGATTTTAGCGGGGGGGTAGAGACCCAGTACTTC.

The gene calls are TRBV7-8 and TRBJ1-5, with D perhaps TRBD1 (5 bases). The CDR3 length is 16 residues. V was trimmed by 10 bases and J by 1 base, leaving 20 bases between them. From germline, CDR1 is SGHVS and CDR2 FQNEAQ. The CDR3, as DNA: TGTGCCACGGCACTCCGGGGGGAGGGGAGCAATCAGCCCCAGCATTTT. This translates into CATALRGEGSNQPQHF.

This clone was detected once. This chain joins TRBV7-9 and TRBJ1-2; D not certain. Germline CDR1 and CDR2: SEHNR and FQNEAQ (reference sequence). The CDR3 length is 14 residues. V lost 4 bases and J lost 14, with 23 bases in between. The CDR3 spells CASSSVNRPNTMTF. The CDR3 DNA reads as TGTGCCAGCAGCTCAGTGAACAGACCAAATACAATGACCTTC.

This chain's CDR3 is CASSFLRGRNEKLFF. As DNA, the CDR3 is TGTGCCAGCAGTTTTCTCAGAGGGCGGAATGAAAAACTGTTTTTT. The chain recombines TRBV28 with TRBJ1-4; D is unresolved. This CDR3 is built from 15 residues. Germline V gives CDR1 MDHEN, CDR2 SYDVKM. Trimming stripped 3 bases from V and 5 bases from J, with 13 bases between.

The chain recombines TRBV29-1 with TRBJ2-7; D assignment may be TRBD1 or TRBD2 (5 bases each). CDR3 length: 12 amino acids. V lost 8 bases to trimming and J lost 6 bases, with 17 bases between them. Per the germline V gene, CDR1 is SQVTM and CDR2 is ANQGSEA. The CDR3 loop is CSTRDGGVEQYF. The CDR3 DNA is TGCAGCACCCGGGACGGAGGAGTCGAGCAGTACTTC.

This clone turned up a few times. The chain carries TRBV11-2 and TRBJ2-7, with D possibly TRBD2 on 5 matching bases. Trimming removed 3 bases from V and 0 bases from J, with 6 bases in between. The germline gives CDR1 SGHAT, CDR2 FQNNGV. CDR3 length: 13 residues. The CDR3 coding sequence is TGTGCCAGCAGCTTCGGGGTCTCCTACGAGCAGTACTTC. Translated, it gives CASSFGVSYEQYF.

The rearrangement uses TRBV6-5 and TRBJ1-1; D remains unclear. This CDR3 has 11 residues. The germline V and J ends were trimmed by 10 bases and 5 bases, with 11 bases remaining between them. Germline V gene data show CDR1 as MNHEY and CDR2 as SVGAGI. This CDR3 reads CATCLRTEAFF. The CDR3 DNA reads TGTGCCACCTGCTTAAGGACTGAAGCTTTCTTT.

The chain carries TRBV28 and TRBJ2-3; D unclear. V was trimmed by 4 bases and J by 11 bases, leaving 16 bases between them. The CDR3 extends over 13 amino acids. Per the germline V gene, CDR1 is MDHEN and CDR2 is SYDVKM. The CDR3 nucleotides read TGTGCCAGCAGTTCCCCCGCGTCCTTAAAGCAGTATTTT. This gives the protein CASSSPASLKQYF.

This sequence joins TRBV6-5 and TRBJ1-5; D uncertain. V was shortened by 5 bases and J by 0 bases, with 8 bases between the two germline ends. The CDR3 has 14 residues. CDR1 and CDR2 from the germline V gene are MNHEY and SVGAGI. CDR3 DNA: TGTGCCAGCAGTGACACCAGTAGCAATCAGCCCCAGCATTTT. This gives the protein CASSDTSSNQPQHF.

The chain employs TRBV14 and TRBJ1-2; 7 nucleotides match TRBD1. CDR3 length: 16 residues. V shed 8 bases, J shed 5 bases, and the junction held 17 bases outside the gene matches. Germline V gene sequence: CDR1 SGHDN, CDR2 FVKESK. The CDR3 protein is CASQATGKGLTYGYTF. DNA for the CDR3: TGTGCCAGCCAGGCGACAGGGAAAGGATTGACTTATGGCTACACCTTC. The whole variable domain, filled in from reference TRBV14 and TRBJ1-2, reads EAGVTQFPSHSVIEKGQTVTLRCDPISGHDNLYWYRRVMGKEIKFLLHFVKESKQDESGMPNNRFLAERTGGTYSTLKVQPAELEDSGVYFCASQATGKGLTYGYTFGSGTRLTVV.